This T cell receptor (beta chain) was identified in a study of OX40 agonist ivuxolimab in advanced cancers. Study summary: Each dose-escalation patient presented with hepatocellular carcinoma, melanoma, renal cell or head and neck cancer. The mean age was roughly 60 years, ranging from about 23 to 85, with approximately 83% of participants male. Findings of the study overall: Certain nonresponders additionally had low normalized T-cell clonal expansion. The average count of expanded clones was higher among CD8+ T cells than among CD4+.

There are 14 residues in the CDR3. V gave up 0 bases and J gave up 1 base, with 4 bases separating them. The germline V gene encodes CDR1 MDHEN and CDR2 SYDVKM. Clones were sequenced by immunoSEQ multiplex PCR, and TCRdb holds only the in-frame ones, with some missing. The sample shows approximately 76,000 clones, over 90% of them seen only once. Comment on this clone: Its antigen remains unidentified.

This receptor was identified in an adult with an advanced solid tumor such as melanoma, head and neck, liver or kidney cancer. This material consisted of CD4+ or CD8+ T cells sorted from blood, taken in a trial of the OX40 agonist ivuxolimab. The J gene is TRBJ1-5, the V gene TRBV28; D unresolved. In nucleotides, the CDR3 is TGTGCCAGCAGTTTATGGCAGAGCAATCAGCCCCAGCATTTT. This encodes CASSLWQSNQPQHF.